This T cell receptor beta chain was recovered during a study of regulatory T cells in long-lasting Graves disease. V lost 5 bases and J lost 3, with 7 bases in between. The CDR3 is 12 residues long. The V gene's germline CDR1 is SEHNR and CDR2 FQNEAQ (reference sequence). For TCR beta, libraries came from iRepertoire HTBI primers and Arm-PCR of CDR3 regions. One entry per CDR3 protein results from TCRdb running MiXCR on the multiplex PCR reads. The sample carries more than 450,000 distinct CDR3 sequences, around 15% recorded once. Noted time point: newly diagnosed GD, antithyroid drugs for less than 3 months. PBMC-derived RNA was used for the TCR library. This clonotype was observed at least ten times. The same specimen was also included in a second study, on T cells in Graves' hyperthyroidism and ophthalmopathy. According to that study: Reasons for excluding patients were uncontrolled infection, other autoimmune disease, pregnancy or lactation.

This TCR was sampled from a man aged 40-49 years with Graves disease. Here the sequenced sample was peripheral blood mononuclear cells (PBMCs), taken at new diagnosis, from a patient treated with antithyroid drugs. V gene TRBV7-9 combines with J gene TRBJ2-5; D call uncertain. The CDR3, as DNA: TGTGCCAGCAGCCGAAGGGAAGAGACCCAGTACTTC. This gives the protein CASSRREETQYF.